The 20 T cell receptor beta chains below come from one sample, sequenced in a study of human T cells and chemical hapten exposure. TCRdb itself ran the RACE reads through MiXCR, one entry per CDR3 protein. The sample has some 170,000 distinct CDR3 sequences, 25% to 35% seen once. Stated time point: patch test 3, about 24 weeks after DPC sensitization. Indicated treatment: therapeutic diphenylcyclopropenone sensitization with weekly scalp DPC. The specimen comprised whole blood, sampled in connection with sensitization to the hapten diphenylcyclopropenone (DPC). The receptors were sampled from a woman between 18 and 30 years old with alopecia areata. Some clones in this sample may be carry-over from other donors' samples.

The rearrangement joins TRBV29-1 to TRBJ1-2; no reliable D call. The V gene lost 1 base and the J gene lost 0 bases, with 3 bases spanning the gap. There are 12 residues in the CDR3. Germline V gene data show CDR1 as SQVTM and CDR2 as ANQGSEA. In DNA form, the CDR3 reads TGCAGCGTTGAAGGGTCTAACTATGGCTACACCTTC. It encodes CSVEGSNYGYTF.

In its sample, this clonotype was seen a few times. This chain links TRBV12-3 or TRBV12-4 with TRBJ2-7; 8 bases match TRBD1. This CDR3 has 15 residues. V shed 7 bases and J 2 bases; nucleotides not matched to a gene: 10. The CDR3 sequence is CASTSSGTGPYEQYF. CDR3 DNA: TGTGCCAGCACTTCGTCCGGGACAGGCCCCTACGAGCAGTACTTC.

This chain links TRBV20-1 with TRBJ2-1; 8 bases are shared with TRBD2. Losses at the gene ends were 2 bases for V and 3 bases for J; bases not matched to a gene: 0. Looked up from germline, CDR1 is DFQATT and CDR2 is SNEGSKA (reference sequence). CDR3 length: 13 amino acids. The CDR3 loop reads CSARSGSYNEQFF. The CDR3 coding sequence is TGCAGTGCTAGAAGCGGGAGCTACAATGAGCAGTTCTTC.

The chain is built from TRBV4-2 and TRBJ2-1; D gene uncertain. The CDR3 runs to 13 residues. Trimming shortened V by 4 bases and J by 8 bases, and 12 bases separated the two germline ends. Germline lookup yields CDR1 LGHNA and CDR2 YNFKEQ. CDR3 sequence: CASSRPPRDEQFF. The CDR3 region has the DNA TGTGCCAGCAGCCGCCCGCCTAGGGATGAGCAGTTCTTC.

This clonotype appeared a few times. The V and J genes are TRBV12-3 or TRBV12-4 and TRBJ2-2; no clear D. Trimming took 2 bases from V and 4 from J, leaving 11 bases between them. This CDR3 contains 15 residues. The CDR3 nucleotides are TGTGCCAGCAGTTTACAGAGACCCTTCACCGGGGAGCTGTTTTTT. This sequence encodes CASSLQRPFTGELFF.

This clonotype was detected ten times or more. The gene calls are TRBV20-1 and TRBJ1-5; 7 bases are shared with TRBD1. Germline values: CDR1 DFQATT, CDR2 SNEGSKA (reference sequence). With 4 bases clipped from V and 2 bases from J, the junction kept 2 bases outside the gene matches. CDR3 size: 13 residues. The CDR3 DNA is TGCAGTGCTAACGGACAGGGCAATCAGCCCCAGCATTTT. Its protein product is CSANGQGNQPQHF.

This clonotype came up many times. The chain carries TRBV6-6 and TRBJ1-4; the D gene is possibly TRBD1 (5 bases). Germline V gene sequence: CDR1 MNHNY, CDR2 SVGAGI (reference sequence). This CDR3 contains 14 residues. The V gene lost 8 bases and the J gene lost 5 bases, with 15 bases spanning the gap. CDR3: CASSWAGPNEKLFF. The CDR3, as DNA: TGTGCCAGCTCCTGGGCGGGACCGAATGAAAAACTGTTTTTT.

The J gene is TRBJ1-1, the V gene TRBV7-2; D possibly corresponds to TRBD1 (5 bases). The CDR3 has 13 amino acids. The germline CDR1 and CDR2 sequences are SGHTA and FQGNSA. V lost 5 bases to trimming and J lost 8 bases, with 15 bases between them. The CDR3 reads CASSLVGGVEAFF. CDR3 in DNA: TGTGCCAGCAGCCTCGTGGGGGGTGTGGAAGCTTTCTTT.

This clonotype has just a few counts. The chain links TRBV2 to TRBJ1-4; D gene ambiguous. CDR3 length: 14 amino acids. Germline V CDR1 and CDR2: SNHLY, FYNNEI. The V end was cut by 2 bases, the J end by 4 bases, with 8 bases between. CDR3 in DNA: TGTGCCAGCAGTGAAAGACGGAATAATGAAAAACTGTTTTTT. It is translated as CASSERRNNEKLFF.

The genes are TRBV12-3 or TRBV12-4 and TRBJ2-5; D is possibly TRBD1 (6 bases). The CDR3 extends over 15 amino acids. V was trimmed by 6 bases and J by 4 bases, leaving 18 bases between them. The CDR3 bases are TGTGCCAGCAGAAAACAGGGCCACAACGTAGAGACCCAGTACTTC. Its translation: CASRKQGHNVETQYF.

This clonotype has a handful of counts. The CDR3 nucleotides read TGCGCCAGCAGAGGACTAGCGGGGACGGCCGGGGAGCTGTTTTTT. It translates to CASRGLAGTAGELFF. This rearrangement joins TRBV10-2 to TRBJ2-2, with 12 bases lining up with TRBD2. CDR3 length: 15 residues. V lost 6 bases, J lost 6 bases, and 5 bases stayed unmatched. CDR1 is WSHSY, CDR2 SAAADI, per germline.

J is TRBJ2-3 and V is TRBV20-1; 14 bases map to TRBD2. V lost 5 bases, J lost 0 bases, and 1 base stayed unmatched. Germline V gene lookup returns CDR1 DFQATT and CDR2 SNEGSKA (reference sequence). The CDR3 sequence is 15 residues long. CDR3 in DNA: TGCAGTGCTCGGACTAGCGGGGGGAGCACAGATACGCAGTATTTT. Protein product: CSARTSGGSTDTQYF.

The chain recombines TRBV9 with TRBJ1-1; D is ambiguous. Germline CDR1 is SGDLS and CDR2 is YYNGEE. V lost 0 bases, J lost 8 bases, and 11 bases lay in between. This CDR3 has 13 amino acids. The CDR3 nucleotides read TGTGCCAGCAGCGTAGTAGTGGGCACAGAAGCTTTCTTT. This encodes CASSVVVGTEAFF.

This clonotype was seen many times. The genes are TRBV27 and TRBJ2-2; 11 bases are shared with TRBD2. J lost 4 bases, V lost 6 bases, and 1 base had no gene match. The CDR3 spans 14 residues. Per germline, CDR1 MNHEY and CDR2 SMNVEV (reference sequence). This chain's CDR3 is CASRLAGGTGELFF. In DNA, the CDR3 is TGTGCCAGCAGGCTAGCGGGGGGCACCGGGGAGCTGTTTTTT.

This clonotype was counted ten times or more. CDR3 region: CASSYTPWNEQFF. The CDR3 DNA reads TGTGCCAGCAGTTACACCCCATGGAATGAGCAGTTCTTC. The chain joins TRBV6-2 or TRBV6-3 to TRBJ2-1; D gene unclear. Trimming took off 2 bases at V and 7 bases at J, with 9 bases between the two ends. The CDR3 runs to 13 residues. Looked up from germline, CDR1 is MNHEY and CDR2 is SVGEGT.

This clonotype was observed a handful of times. V is TRBV2 and J is TRBJ1-6; D unclear. Germline CDR1 is SNHLY and CDR2 is FYNNEI. The CDR3 has 11 amino acids. V gave up 2 bases and J gave up 10 bases, with 3 bases separating them. The CDR3 here is CASSEPSPLHF. The CDR3 nucleotides are TGTGCCAGCAGTGAACCCTCACCCCTCCACTTT. The whole variable domain, remainder taken from reference TRBV2 and TRBJ1-6, is EPEVTQTPSHQVTQMGQEVILRCVPISNHLYFYWYRQILGQKVEFLVSFYNNEISEKSEIFDDQFSVERPDGSNFTLKIRSTKLEDSAMYFCASSEPSPLHFGNGTRLTVT.

V and J are TRBV15 and TRBJ1-1; no clear D gene. CDR1 is LNHNV and CDR2 is YYDKDF in the germline V gene (reference sequence). Between the trimmed V and J ends, which lost 0 bases and 6 bases, there was a span of 8 bases. CDR3 length: 13 amino acids. This chain's CDR3 is CATSRDRKAEAFF. CDR3 coding DNA: TGTGCCACCAGCAGAGATCGCAAAGCTGAAGCTTTCTTT.

The chain recombines TRBV20-1 with TRBJ2-1; 12 bases are a match to TRBD2. The CDR3 has 15 amino acids. From germline, CDR1 is DFQATT and CDR2 SNEGSKA (reference sequence). The ends lost 6 bases at V and 1 base at J; junction bases unmatched: 4. The CDR3 DNA reads TGCAGTGCACAAACTAGCGGGGGGTCCTACAATGAGCAGTTCTTC. It codes for CSAQTSGGSYNEQFF.

This rearrangement joins TRBV20-1 to TRBJ2-5; D is ambiguous. CDR3 size: 10 residues. Trimming stripped 6 bases from V and 4 bases from J, with 6 bases between. The V gene's germline CDR1 is DFQATT and CDR2 SNEGSKA (reference sequence). For the CDR3, the DNA is TGCAGTGCGGGGTTAGAGACCCAGTACTTC. This gives the protein CSAGLETQYF.

The rearrangement joins TRBV6-1 to TRBJ1-2; TRBD1 matches at 9 bases. This CDR3 has 12 amino acids. The V segment lost 7 bases and the J segment 6 bases; nucleotides outside the gene matches: 3. Germline V gene sequence: CDR1 MNHNS, CDR2 SASEGT. CDR3 nucleotide sequence: TGTGCCAGCACCCGGGACAGGGATGGCTACACCTTC. Amino acids: CASTRDRDGYTF.